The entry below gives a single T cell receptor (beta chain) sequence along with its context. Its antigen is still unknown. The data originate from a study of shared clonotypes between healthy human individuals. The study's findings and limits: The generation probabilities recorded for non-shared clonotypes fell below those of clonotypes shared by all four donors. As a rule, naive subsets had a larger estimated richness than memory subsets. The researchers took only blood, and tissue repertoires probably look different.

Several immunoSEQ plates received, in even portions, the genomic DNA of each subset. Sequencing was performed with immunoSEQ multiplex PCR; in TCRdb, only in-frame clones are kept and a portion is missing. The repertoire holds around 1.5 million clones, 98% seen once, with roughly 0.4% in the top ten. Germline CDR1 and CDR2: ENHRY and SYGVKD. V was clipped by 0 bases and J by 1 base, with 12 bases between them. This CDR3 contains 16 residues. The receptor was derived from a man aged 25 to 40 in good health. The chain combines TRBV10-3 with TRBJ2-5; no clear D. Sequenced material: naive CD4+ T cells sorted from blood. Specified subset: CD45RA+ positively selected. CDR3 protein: CAISESGRPIQETQYF. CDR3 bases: TGTGCCATCAGTGAGTCTGGCCGCCCCATCCAAGAGACCCAGTACTTC.